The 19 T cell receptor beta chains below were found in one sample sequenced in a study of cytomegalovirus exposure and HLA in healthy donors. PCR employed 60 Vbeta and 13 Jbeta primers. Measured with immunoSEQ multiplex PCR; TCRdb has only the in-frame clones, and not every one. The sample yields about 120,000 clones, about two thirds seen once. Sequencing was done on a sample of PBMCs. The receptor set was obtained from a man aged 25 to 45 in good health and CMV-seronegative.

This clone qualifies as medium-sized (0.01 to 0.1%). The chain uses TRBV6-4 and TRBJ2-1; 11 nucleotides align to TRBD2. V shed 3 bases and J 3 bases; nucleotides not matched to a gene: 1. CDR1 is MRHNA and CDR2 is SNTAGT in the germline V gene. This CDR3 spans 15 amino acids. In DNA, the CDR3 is TGTGCCAGCAGTGAAACTAGCGGGGGCTACAATGAGCAGTTCTTC. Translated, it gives CASSETSGGYNEQFF.

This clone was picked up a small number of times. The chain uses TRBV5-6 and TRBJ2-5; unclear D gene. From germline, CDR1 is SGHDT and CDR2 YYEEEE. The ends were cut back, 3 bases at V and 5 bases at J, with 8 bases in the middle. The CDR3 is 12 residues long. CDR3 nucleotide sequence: TGTGCCAGCAGCTACAACGGGGAGACCCAGTACTTC. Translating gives CASSYNGETQYF.

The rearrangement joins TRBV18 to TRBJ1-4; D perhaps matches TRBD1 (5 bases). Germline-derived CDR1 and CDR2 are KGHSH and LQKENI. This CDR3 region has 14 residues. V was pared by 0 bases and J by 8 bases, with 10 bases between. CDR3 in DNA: TGTGCCAGCTCACCACCGGGGCGCTCAGAAAAACTGTTTTTT. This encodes CASSPPGRSEKLFF. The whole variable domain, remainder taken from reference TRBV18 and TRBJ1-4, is NAGVMQNPRHLVRRRGQEARLRCSPMKGHSHVYWYRQLPEEGLKFMVYLQKENIIDESGMPKERFSAEFPKEGPSILRIQQVVRGDSAAYFCASSPPGRSEKLFFGSGTQLSVL.

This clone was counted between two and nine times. The CDR3 protein is CASSWDSGNTIYF. The CDR3 nucleotides are TGCGCCAGCAGCTGGGACAGTGGGAACACCATATATTTT. This chain joins TRBV5-1 and TRBJ1-3; TRBD1 agrees at 7 bases. Germline lookup yields CDR1 SGHRS and CDR2 YFSETQ. The CDR3 spans 13 residues. Unmatched junction bases numbered 4, after V lost 3 bases and J lost 7 bases.

Here the CDR3 DNA reads TGCGCCAGCATCGGAGACAGGGGAACTTACGAGCAGTACTTC. Translated: CASIGDRGTYEQYF. The chain has TRBV10-1 and TRBJ2-7, with 8 bases that match TRBD1. Germline trimming cut 7 bases from V and 4 bases from J; bases unmatched to any gene: 9. Germline values: CDR1 WNHNN, CDR2 SYGVQD (reference sequence). The CDR3 runs to 14 residues.

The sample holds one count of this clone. CDR3 region: CSARDWSSYEQYF. The CDR3 DNA reads as TGCAGCGCCCGGGACTGGAGCTCCTACGAGCAGTACTTC. The rearrangement joins TRBV29-1 to TRBJ2-7, with a possible D match to TRBD2 (6 bases). This CDR3 spans 13 amino acids. With 7 bases removed from V and 0 bases from J, the gap between germline ends came to 13 bases. From germline, CDR1 is SQVTM and CDR2 ANQGSEA.

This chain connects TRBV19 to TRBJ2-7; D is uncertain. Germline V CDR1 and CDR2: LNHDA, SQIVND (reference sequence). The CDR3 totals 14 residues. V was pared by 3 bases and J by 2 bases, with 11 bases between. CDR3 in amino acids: CASSIVPPTYEQYF. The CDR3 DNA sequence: TGTGCCAGTAGTATCGTCCCACCTACCTACGAGCAGTACTTC.

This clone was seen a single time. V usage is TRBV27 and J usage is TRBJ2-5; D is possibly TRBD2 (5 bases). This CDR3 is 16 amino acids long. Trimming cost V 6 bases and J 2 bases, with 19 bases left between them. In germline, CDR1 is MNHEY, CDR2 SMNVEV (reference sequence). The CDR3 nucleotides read TGTGCCAGCAGCCTCACCCCCCTTAGGAGGCAAGAGACCCAGTACTTC. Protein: CASSLTPLRRQETQYF.

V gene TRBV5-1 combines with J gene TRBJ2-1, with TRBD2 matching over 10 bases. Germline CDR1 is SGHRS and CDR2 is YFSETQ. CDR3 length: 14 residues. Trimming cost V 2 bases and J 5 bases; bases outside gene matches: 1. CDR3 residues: CASSFSGGNNEQFF. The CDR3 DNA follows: TGCGCCAGCAGCTTTAGCGGGGGGAACAATGAGCAGTTCTTC.

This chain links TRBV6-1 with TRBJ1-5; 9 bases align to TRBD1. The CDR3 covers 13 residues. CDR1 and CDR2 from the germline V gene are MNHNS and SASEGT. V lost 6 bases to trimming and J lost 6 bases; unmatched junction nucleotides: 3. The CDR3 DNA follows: TGTGCCAGCAGATTGGGACAGGGTCAGCCCCAGCATTTT. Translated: CASRLGQGQPQHF.

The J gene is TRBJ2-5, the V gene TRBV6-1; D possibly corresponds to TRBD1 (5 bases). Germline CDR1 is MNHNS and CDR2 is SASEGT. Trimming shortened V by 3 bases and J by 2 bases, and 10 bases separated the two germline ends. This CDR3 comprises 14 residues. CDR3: CASSEAGKQETQYF. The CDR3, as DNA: TGTGCCAGCAGTGAGGCAGGGAAACAAGAGACCCAGTACTTC.

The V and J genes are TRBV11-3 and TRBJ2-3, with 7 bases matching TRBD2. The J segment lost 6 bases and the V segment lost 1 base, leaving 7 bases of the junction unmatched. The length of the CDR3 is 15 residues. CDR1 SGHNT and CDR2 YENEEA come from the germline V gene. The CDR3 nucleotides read TGTGCCAGCAGCTTAGTACGCGGGGGTAGGGATACGCAGTATTTT. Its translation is CASSLVRGGRDTQYF.

CDR3 amino acids: CASTPWGVDEQYF. The CDR3 DNA reads as TGTGCCAGCACCCCCTGGGGGGTGGACGAGCAGTACTTC. V is TRBV11-2 and J is TRBJ2-7; the D gene is possibly TRBD2 (6 bases). Germline V gives CDR1 SGHAT, CDR2 FQNNGV. The CDR3 spans 13 residues. Deletions cut 7 bases from V and 5 bases from J, with 15 bases between.

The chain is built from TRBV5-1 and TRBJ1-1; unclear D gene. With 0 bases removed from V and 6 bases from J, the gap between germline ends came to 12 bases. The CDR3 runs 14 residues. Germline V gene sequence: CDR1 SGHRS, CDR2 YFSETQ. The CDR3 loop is CASSLAEGLAEAFF. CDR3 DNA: TGCGCCAGCAGCTTGGCAGAGGGTTTGGCTGAAGCTTTCTTT. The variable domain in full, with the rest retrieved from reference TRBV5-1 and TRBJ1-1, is KAGVTQTPRYLIKTRGQQVTLSCSPISGHRSVSWYQQTPGQGLQFLFEYFSETQRNKGNFPGRFSGRQFSNSRSEMNVSTLELGDSALYLCASSLAEGLAEAFFGQGTRLTVV.

CDR3 in amino acids: CASSLKGGADTQYF. The CDR3, as DNA: TGTGCCAGCAGTTTAAAAGGGGGCGCAGATACGCAGTATTTT. The chain uses TRBV28 and TRBJ2-3; TRBD1 matches at 7 bases. CDR1 and CDR2 (germline): MDHEN, SYDVKM. The CDR3 covers 14 residues. Unmatched junction bases numbered 3, after V lost 2 bases and J lost 4 bases.

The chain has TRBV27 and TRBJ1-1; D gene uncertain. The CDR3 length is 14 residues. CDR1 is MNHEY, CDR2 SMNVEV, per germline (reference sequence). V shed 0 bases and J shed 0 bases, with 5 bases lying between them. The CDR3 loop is CASSLSVVNTEAFF. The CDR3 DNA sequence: TGTGCCAGCAGTTTATCGGTAGTGAACACTGAAGCTTTCTTT.

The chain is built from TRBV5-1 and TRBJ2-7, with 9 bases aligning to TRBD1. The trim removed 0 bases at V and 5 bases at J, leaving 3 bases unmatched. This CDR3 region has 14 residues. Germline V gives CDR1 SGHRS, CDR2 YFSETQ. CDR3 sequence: CASSLGQGVHEQYF. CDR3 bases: TGCGCCAGCAGCTTGGGACAGGGGGTCCACGAGCAGTACTTC.

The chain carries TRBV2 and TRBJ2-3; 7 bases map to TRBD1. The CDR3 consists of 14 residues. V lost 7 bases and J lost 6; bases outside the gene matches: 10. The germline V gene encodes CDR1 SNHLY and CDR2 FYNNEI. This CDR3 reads CASKVEGATDTQYF. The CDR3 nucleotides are TGTGCCAGCAAGGTCGAGGGGGCCACTGATACGCAGTATTTT.

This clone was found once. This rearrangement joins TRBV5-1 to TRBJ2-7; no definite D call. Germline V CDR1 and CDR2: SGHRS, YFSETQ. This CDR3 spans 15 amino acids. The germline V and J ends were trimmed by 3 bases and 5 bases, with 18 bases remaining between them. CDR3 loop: CASSSQREIPNEQYF. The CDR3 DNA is TGCGCCAGCAGCTCCCAGCGCGAAATACCGAACGAGCAGTACTTC.